These 22 T cell receptor beta chains were sequenced from one sample in a study of cytomegalovirus exposure and HLA in healthy donors. The PCR contained 60 Vbeta and 13 Jbeta primers. Profiling relied on immunoSEQ multiplex PCR, and the TCRdb table lists in-frame clones only, not all of them. The table has 57,000 or so clones, approximately 72% seen once; the top ten hold 45% to 60%. Sequencing input: PBMCs. Source of these receptors: a middle-aged man in good health and CMV-seropositive.

The chain has TRBV6-6 and TRBJ1-5; D may be TRBD1 (5 bases). Trimming pared 5 bases from V and 6 bases from J, leaving 14 bases between. There are 14 residues in the CDR3. From germline, CDR1 is MNHNY and CDR2 SVGAGI (reference sequence). The CDR3 sequence is CASSPTGATQPQHF. In nucleotides, the CDR3 is TGTGCCAGCAGTCCAACAGGAGCGACTCAGCCCCAGCATTTT.

This clone was found a few times. J is TRBJ2-5 and V is TRBV6-1, with 9 bases matching TRBD1. This CDR3 is built from 13 residues. Germline V gene lookup returns CDR1 MNHNS and CDR2 SASEGT. The trim removed 10 bases at V and 5 bases at J, leaving 8 bases unmatched. The DNA for the CDR3 is TGTGCCATCATAACAGGGGGCGTCGAGACCCAGTACTTC. Translated: CAIITGGVETQYF.

The chain recombines TRBV27 with TRBJ2-1, with 8 bases matching TRBD2. The CDR3 runs 15 residues. Germline loops: CDR1 MNHEY, CDR2 SMNVEV (reference sequence). V dropped 5 bases and J dropped 8; count of bases not matched to a gene: 11. CDR3 sequence: CASSTQRERIDEQFF. CDR3 DNA: TGTGCCAGCAGTACCCAGCGGGAGAGGATAGATGAGCAGTTCTTC.

The V call is TRBV19, the J call TRBJ2-2; possible D gene TRBD1, 6 bases. CDR1 and CDR2 from the germline V gene are LNHDA and SQIVND (reference sequence). V lost 6 bases and J 7 bases, leaving 12 bases between the germline ends. This CDR3 has 13 amino acids. As DNA, the CDR3 is TGTGCCAGTAGGTCAACAGGGCACGGGGAGCTGTTTTTT. It translates to CASRSTGHGELFF.

This clone has only a few counts. Relative to the germline gene, one junction end is altered; a read error may explain this. V is TRBV5-1 and J is TRBJ1-2; 7 positions match TRBD1. Germline loops: CDR1 SGHRS, CDR2 YFSETQ. The CDR3 runs to 13 residues. CDR3 bases: TGCGCCAGCACGGGGACAGACATCTATGGCTACAACTTC. Amino acids: CASTGTDIYGYNF.

CDR3 amino acids: CASSQDGQRPQHF. CDR3 DNA: TGCGCCAGCAGCCAAGACGGCCAGCGGCCCCAGCATTTT. The V and J genes are TRBV4-1 and TRBJ1-5; D remains unclear. The V gene's germline CDR1 is MGHRA and CDR2 YSYEKL. V was trimmed by 0 bases and J by 9 bases, leaving 9 bases between them. The CDR3 is 13 residues long.

This chain joins TRBV6-1 and TRBJ2-1, with TRBD2 identical over 8 bases. CDR3 length: 16 amino acids. Per the germline V gene, CDR1 is MNHNS and CDR2 is SASEGT. J lost 0 bases, V lost 4 bases, and 5 bases had no gene match. In DNA, the CDR3 is TGTGCCAGCAGTGGTCCTAGCGGGCGCTCCTACAATGAGCAGTTCTTC. Its protein is CASSGPSGRSYNEQFF.

This clone was seen more than once but under ten times. CDR3: CASSHSGKLDTQYF. The CDR3 bases are TGTGCCAGCAGCCATAGCGGGAAATTAGATACGCAGTATTTT. The V call is TRBV9, the J call TRBJ2-3; TRBD2 agrees at 8 bases. CDR3 length: 14 residues. Germline trimming cut 4 bases from V and 5 bases from J; bases unmatched to any gene: 6. Germline values: CDR1 SGDLS, CDR2 YYNGEE.

The rearrangement links TRBV18 to TRBJ1-3, with D perhaps matching TRBD1 (6 bases). Germline V gene sequence: CDR1 KGHSH, CDR2 LQKENI. The V and J ends lost 6 bases and 1 base respectively, with 16 bases between them. The CDR3 has 16 amino acids. This CDR3 reads CASSPTGRGSGNTIYF. The CDR3 DNA follows: TGTGCCAGCTCTCCCACAGGGAGGGGATCTGGAAACACCATATATTTT.

The CDR3 sequence: CASSPGQGYYGYTF. The CDR3 DNA is TGTGCCAGCAGCCCGGGACAGGGGTACTATGGCTACACCTTC. The chain couples TRBV6-1 to TRBJ1-2; 10 nucleotides align to TRBD1. The CDR3 is made up of 14 amino acids. V dropped 6 bases and J dropped 3; count of bases not matched to a gene: 4. Germline CDR1 is MNHNS and CDR2 is SASEGT.

The J gene is TRBJ1-2, the V gene TRBV5-6, with D possibly being TRBD1 (5 bases). The CDR3 sequence is 14 residues long. CDR1 is SGHDT and CDR2 is YYEEEE in the germline V gene. V lost 3 bases, J lost 5 bases, and 14 bases lay in between. Here the CDR3 DNA reads TGTGCCAGCAGCTACTCGGACACATTATATGGCTACACCTTC. Its protein product is CASSYSDTLYGYTF.

For the CDR3, the DNA is TGTGCCAGTAGTATAAGGACAGGGCTCGAGCAGTACTTC. It is translated as CASSIRTGLEQYF. The chain is built from TRBV19 and TRBJ2-7; 8 bases agree with TRBD1. This CDR3 has 13 amino acids. Germline-derived CDR1 and CDR2 are LNHDA and SQIVND (reference sequence). The V and J ends lost 2 bases and 6 bases, in that order; junction bases with no gene match: 3.

The V call is TRBV6-5, the J call TRBJ1-1; maybe TRBD1 (5 bases). CDR1 is MNHEY, CDR2 SVGAGI, per germline. The CDR3 spans 13 residues. Trimming took off 0 bases at V and 8 bases at J, with 10 bases between the two ends. CDR3 nucleotide sequence: TGTGCCAGCAGTTACTCGGCTCGGACAGAAGCTTTCTTT. Translated, it gives CASSYSARTEAFF.

This chain links TRBV6-5 with TRBJ2-1; 8 bases line up with TRBD1. This CDR3 is 15 amino acids long. The V gene end was trimmed by 5 bases and the J gene end by 4 bases; junction bases not matched to a gene: 7. Germline CDR1 is MNHEY and CDR2 is SVGAGI. CDR3 in amino acids: CASSQDRGRYNEQFF. CDR3 sequence (DNA): TGTGCCAGCAGTCAAGACAGGGGAAGATACAATGAGCAGTTCTTC.

V gene TRBV7-3 combines with J gene TRBJ2-1; 15 bases agree with TRBD2. Germline trimming cut 5 bases from V and 0 bases from J; bases unmatched to any gene: 8. The V gene's germline CDR1 is SGHTA and CDR2 FQGTGA. There are 19 residues in the CDR3. CDR3 sequence: CASSPIGLAGGTSYNEQFF. The CDR3 DNA is TGTGCCAGCAGCCCTATTGGACTAGCGGGGGGGACCTCCTACAATGAGCAGTTCTTC.

CDR3 DNA: TGTGCCTGGAGTGTAGGGCTAGCGAATCAGTTCTTC. Its protein is CAWSVGLANQFF. V and J are TRBV30 and TRBJ2-1; D might be TRBD2 (6 bases). The V and J ends lost 0 bases and 13 bases respectively, with 13 bases between them. The CDR3 extends over 12 amino acids. Germline V gene data show CDR1 as GTSNPN and CDR2 as SVGIG (reference sequence). Full variable domain (rest looked up from reference TRBV30 and TRBJ2-1): SQTIHQWPATLVQPVGSPLSLECTVEGTSNPNLYWYRQAAGRGLQLLFYSVGIGQISSEVPQNLSASRPQDRQFILSSKKLLLSDSGFYLCAWSVGLANQFFGPGTRLTVL.

The chain has TRBV7-6 and TRBJ2-5; 7 bases align to TRBD1. The CDR3 runs 16 residues. The germline V gene has CDR1 SGHVS and CDR2 FNYEAQ. The V and J ends lost 5 bases and 5 bases, in that order; junction bases with no gene match: 14. In DNA, the CDR3 is TGTGCCAGCAGCATGAGACAGGGTTTAGGCCAGGAGACCCAGTACTTC. Protein product: CASSMRQGLGQETQYF.

The chain combines TRBV10-2 with TRBJ1-5; 8 bases fit TRBD1. The ends lost 6 bases at V and 4 bases at J; junction bases unmatched: 5. CDR1 and CDR2 from the germline V gene are WSHSY and SAAADI. This CDR3 spans 14 amino acids. The CDR3 loop is CASSPGQGNQPQHF. The CDR3 nucleotides read TGCGCCAGCAGCCCTGGACAGGGTAATCAGCCCCAGCATTTT.

J is TRBJ1-1 and V is TRBV7-2, with D unresolved. The CDR3 is made up of 12 amino acids. Per the germline V gene, CDR1 is SGHTA and CDR2 is FQGNSA. V was shortened by 6 bases and J by 6 bases, with 11 bases between the two germline ends. The DNA for the CDR3 is TGTGCCAGCAGTCTAACCACCCCTGAAGCTTTCTTT. Translated: CASSLTTPEAFF.

The chain joins TRBV30 to TRBJ1-2; 10 bases line up with TRBD1. The CDR3 has 15 residues. Germline CDR1 GTSNPN, CDR2 SVGIG (reference sequence). The trim removed 2 bases at V and 2 bases at J, leaving 5 bases unmatched. CDR3 region: CAWSYGQGGNYGYTF. The CDR3 nucleotides read TGTGCCTGGAGTTACGGACAGGGGGGCAACTATGGCTACACCTTC. The complete variable domain, with remaining parts taken from reference TRBV30 and TRBJ1-2, reads SQTIHQWPATLVQPVGSPLSLECTVEGTSNPNLYWYRQAAGRGLQLLFYSVGIGQISSEVPQNLSASRPQDRQFILSSKKLLLSDSGFYLCAWSYGQGGNYGYTFGSGTRLTVV.

The rearrangement joins TRBV5-4 to TRBJ1-2; 7 positions match TRBD1. Trimming removed 5 bases from V and 2 bases from J; junction bases left unmatched: 9. CDR3 size: 15 residues. Germline CDR1 reads SGHNT; CDR2 reads YYREEE (reference sequence). The DNA of the CDR3 is TGTGCCAGCAGTTCCGGACAGGATTTAAACTATGGCTACACCTTC. It encodes CASSSGQDLNYGYTF.

This chain joins TRBV9 and TRBJ2-1; 8 bases agree with TRBD2. Per germline, CDR1 SGDLS and CDR2 YYNGEE. The length of the CDR3 is 15 residues. V lost 4 bases to trimming and J lost 3 bases; unmatched junction nucleotides: 6. CDR3 in amino acids: CASSTASGFYNEQFF. Here the CDR3 DNA reads TGTGCCAGCAGCACTGCTAGCGGGTTCTACAATGAGCAGTTCTTC.